Shown below are 29 T cell receptor beta chains from a single sample sequenced in a study of cytomegalovirus exposure and HLA in healthy donors. PCR involved 60 Vbeta and 13 Jbeta primers. Here immunoSEQ multiplex PCR was the method, and the copy in TCRdb shows in-frame clones only, minus some. Among hundreds of thousands of clones listed, around 89% were seen once. Input material: PBMCs. The receptors derive from a woman aged 18-29 years in good health and CMV-seronegative.

This clone was recorded once. The V call is TRBV30, the J call TRBJ2-2, with 8 positions matching TRBD1. Germline CDR1 and CDR2: GTSNPN and SVGIG (reference sequence). V shed 3 bases and J 7 bases; nucleotides not matched to a gene: 10. The CDR3 loop spans 15 amino acids. CDR3: CAWRKTGDGVGELFF. CDR3 nucleotides: TGTGCCTGGAGAAAGACAGGGGACGGGGTCGGGGAGCTGTTTTTT.

The V and J genes are TRBV19 and TRBJ2-2, with 7 bases that match TRBD1. From germline, CDR1 is LNHDA and CDR2 SQIVND (reference sequence). The length of the CDR3 is 15 residues. V shed 1 base, J shed 1 base, and the junction held 0 bases outside the gene matches. CDR3 region: CASSIGTGNTGELFF. CDR3 coding DNA: TGTGCCAGTAGTATAGGGACAGGGAACACCGGGGAGCTGTTTTTT.

The chain couples TRBV7-2 to TRBJ2-1; 8 positions match TRBD2. Looked up from germline, CDR1 is SGHTA and CDR2 is FQGNSA. V was clipped by 1 base and J by 8 bases; unmatched bases: 7. The CDR3 extends over 15 amino acids. As DNA, the CDR3 is TGTGCCAGCAGCTTAGGGACCGGGGGGGCCTATGAGCAGTTCTTC. Protein product: CASSLGTGGAYEQFF.

The J gene is TRBJ2-7, the V gene TRBV11-2; 11 bases match TRBD1. The CDR3 totals 16 residues. The ends lost 4 bases at V and 4 bases at J; junction bases unmatched: 9. Germline V gene data show CDR1 as SGHAT and CDR2 as FQNNGV. In nucleotides, the CDR3 is TGTGCCAGCAGCTCTAGAGAGGGACAGGGGGTATACGAGCAGTACTTC. Protein: CASSSREGQGVYEQYF. Combining the CDR3 with reference TRBV11-2 and TRBJ2-7 gives the whole variable domain EAGVAQSPRYKIIEKRQSVAFWCNPISGHATLYWYQQILGQGPKLLIQFQNNGVVDDSQLPKDRFSAERLKGVDSTLKIQPAKLEDSAVYLCASSSREGQGVYEQYFGPGTRLTVT.

The chain links TRBV4-3 to TRBJ2-7; possible D gene TRBD2, 5 bases. Trimming stripped 4 bases from V and 3 bases from J, with 13 bases between. The CDR3 consists of 14 residues. The germline gives CDR1 LGHNA, CDR2 YSLEER. The chain's CDR3 is CASSPAFGIYEQYF. The CDR3 nucleotides read TGCGCCAGCAGCCCGGCCTTCGGGATCTACGAGCAGTACTTC.

This chain joins TRBV19 and TRBJ2-7; a possible D gene is TRBD2 (6 bases). The CDR3 runs to 14 residues. Germline CDR1 and CDR2: LNHDA and SQIVND (reference sequence). Trimming left V 10 bases short and J 2 bases short, with 18 bases between. The CDR3 region has the DNA TGTGCCACCTCCACCCTCTCGGGGGCCTACGAGCAGTACTTC. This translates into CATSTLSGAYEQYF.

V gene TRBV5-1 combines with J gene TRBJ2-1; the match to TRBD2 covers 15 bases. This CDR3 is built from 20 residues. Germline-derived CDR1 and CDR2 are SGHRS and YFSETQ. Trimming took 4 bases from V and 7 from J; bases not matched to a gene: 18. The CDR3 DNA sequence: TGCGCCAGCAGCCTGTCCACGCCGGGACTAGCGGGAGGTCGACTGAATGAGCAGTTCTTC. It is translated as CASSLSTPGLAGGRLNEQFF.

This clone was detected once. V is TRBV5-6 and J is TRBJ2-3; 10 bases are a match to TRBD2. Germline values: CDR1 SGHDT, CDR2 YYEEEE. After removal of 2 bases from V and 2 bases from J, the junction contained 5 bases not matched to a gene. CDR3 length: 16 residues. In nucleotides, the CDR3 is TGTGCCAGCAGCTTCTTCGGACTAGCGGCCACAGATACGCAGTATTTT. This sequence encodes CASSFFGLAATDTQYF.

The V and J genes are TRBV2 and TRBJ1-1; no reliable D call. The V gene lost 6 bases and the J gene lost 2 bases, with 10 bases spanning the gap. Germline assignment: CDR1 SNHLY and CDR2 FYNNEI. The CDR3 consists of 13 residues. CDR3 sequence: CASRPGGNTEAFF. In nucleotides, the CDR3 is TGTGCCAGCAGGCCGGGAGGAAACACTGAAGCTTTCTTT.

J is TRBJ2-5 and V is TRBV5-1; 10 bases map to TRBD2. Losses at the gene ends were 10 bases for V and 4 bases for J; bases not matched to a gene: 13. This CDR3 spans 15 amino acids. Germline V gives CDR1 SGHRS, CDR2 YFSETQ. CDR3 nucleotides: TGCGCCGCAGGGGAGGTTCTAGCGGGGGTAGAGACCCAGTACTTC. Translated, it gives CAAGEVLAGVETQYF.

The chain joins TRBV7-3 to TRBJ2-7, with TRBD2 matching 8 bases. CDR1 is SGHTA and CDR2 is FQGTGA in the germline V gene. CDR3 length: 14 residues. Trimming cost V 5 bases and J 7 bases; bases outside gene matches: 10. CDR3 nucleotide sequence: TGTGCCAGCAGCCCCGGGACTAGGGGGATGGAGCAGTACTTC. Residues: CASSPGTRGMEQYF.

Details on this clone: The junction does not match germline at one end; this may be a read error. This chain links TRBV6-1 with TRBJ1-5; the D is unclear. Germline V gene lookup returns CDR1 MNHNS and CDR2 SASEGT. This CDR3 region has 15 residues. CDR3 nucleotide sequence: TGTGCCAGCAGTACGGGGTTCACGAGCAGTCAGCCCCAGCATTTT. This translates into CASSTGFTSSQPQHF.

The count of this clone is one. The rearrangement uses TRBV6-5 and TRBJ1-3; 9 nucleotides match TRBD1. With 7 bases clipped from V and 4 bases from J, the junction kept 5 bases outside the gene matches. This CDR3 spans 14 amino acids. CDR1 is MNHEY and CDR2 is SVGAGI in the germline V gene. The CDR3 here is CASTETGGGNTIYF. CDR3 bases: TGTGCCAGCACGGAGACAGGGGGAGGAAACACCATATATTTT.

The V gene is TRBV19, the J gene TRBJ2-2; 9 nucleotides align to TRBD2. The CDR3 totals 17 residues. Looked up from germline, CDR1 is LNHDA and CDR2 is SQIVND (reference sequence). The V gene end was trimmed by 3 bases and the J gene end by 4 bases; junction bases not matched to a gene: 9. The CDR3 DNA is TGTGCCAGTAGTATGGGAGCCCTAGCGGGGTCCACCGGGGAGCTGTTTTTT. This encodes CASSMGALAGSTGELFF.

V gene TRBV5-1 combines with J gene TRBJ2-5; the match to TRBD1 covers 7 bases. The CDR3 runs to 14 residues. The germline CDR1 and CDR2 sequences are SGHRS and YFSETQ. J was trimmed by 5 bases and V by 3 bases; bases with no gene match: 7. For the CDR3, the DNA is TGCGCCAGCAGCTCCACGGACAGGAGGGAGACCCAGTACTTC. Translated: CASSSTDRRETQYF.

V is TRBV5-1 and J is TRBJ2-7; perhaps TRBD1 as D (6 bases). The CDR3 is made up of 13 amino acids. V was clipped by 2 bases and J by 2 bases, with 8 bases between them. In germline, CDR1 is SGHRS, CDR2 YFSETQ. Here the CDR3 reads CASSFEGAYEQYF. CDR3 bases: TGCGCCAGCAGCTTTGAGGGGGCCTACGAGCAGTACTTC.

V is TRBV18 and J is TRBJ2-2; D is possibly TRBD2 (5 bases). The CDR3 runs 15 residues. The V end was cut by 1 base, the J end by 3 bases, with 9 bases between. CDR1 is KGHSH and CDR2 is LQKENI in the germline V gene. The CDR3 DNA reads TGTGCCAGCTCACCACAGTCGGGATACACCGGGGAGCTGTTTTTT. It encodes CASSPQSGYTGELFF.

The chain uses TRBV4-3 and TRBJ2-2; 10 nucleotides line up with TRBD2. CDR1 and CDR2 (germline): LGHNA, YSLEER. The V segment lost 1 base and the J segment 6 bases; nucleotides outside the gene matches: 5. The CDR3 contains 16 residues. CDR3: CASSQGFGLAAGELFF. The CDR3 coding sequence is TGCGCCAGCAGCCAAGGGTTTGGACTAGCGGCCGGGGAGCTGTTTTTT.

This clone was seen a few times. This chain links TRBV4-3 with TRBJ2-2; 9 nucleotides match TRBD2. V shed 3 bases, J shed 4 bases, and the junction held 6 bases outside the gene matches. Germline V gives CDR1 LGHNA, CDR2 YSLEER. This CDR3 has 16 residues. CDR3 amino acids: CASSHGLAPGTGELFF. CDR3 coding DNA: TGCGCCAGCAGCCACGGACTAGCGCCAGGCACCGGGGAGCTGTTTTTT.

V gene TRBV5-1 combines with J gene TRBJ2-2; TRBD1 matches at 7 bases. V was pared by 2 bases and J by 6 bases, with 1 base of the junction left unmatched. Germline V lookup: CDR1 SGHRS, CDR2 YFSETQ. The CDR3 spans 13 residues. CDR3 region: CASSLGQAGELFF. CDR3 DNA sequence: TGCGCCAGCAGCTTAGGACAGGCCGGGGAGCTGTTTTTT.

The chain recombines TRBV5-5 with TRBJ2-7; TRBD1 agrees at 11 bases. CDR3 size: 15 residues. With V trimmed by 4 bases and J by 7 bases, 10 bases remained unmatched. CDR1 is SGHKS, CDR2 YYEKEE, per germline (reference sequence). The CDR3 loop is CASSITDRGRVEQYF. The CDR3 DNA is TGTGCCAGCAGCATTACGGACAGGGGGCGGGTTGAGCAGTACTTC.

Here the CDR3 reads CASSPGTGRSGANVLTF. CDR3 nucleotide sequence: TGTGCCAGCAGTCCCGGGACAGGGCGCTCTGGGGCCAACGTCCTGACTTTC. The chain has TRBV27 and TRBJ2-6, with 9 bases that match TRBD1. The V segment lost 5 bases and the J segment 0 bases; nucleotides outside the gene matches: 5. CDR1 and CDR2 (germline): MNHEY, SMNVEV (reference sequence). The CDR3 covers 17 residues.

The rearrangement joins TRBV6-5 to TRBJ1-1; D gene uncertain. V was pared by 2 bases and J by 0 bases, with 10 bases between. Germline CDR1 MNHEY, CDR2 SVGAGI. The CDR3 is 15 residues long. The CDR3 here is CASSYRRDMNTEAFF. The CDR3 DNA reads TGTGCCAGCAGTTACCGGCGAGACATGAACACTGAAGCTTTCTTT.

J is TRBJ1-5 and V is TRBV7-9, with TRBD1 matching over 7 bases. The germline V gene has CDR1 SEHNR and CDR2 FQNEAQ (reference sequence). The length of the CDR3 is 13 residues. With 3 bases clipped from V and 5 bases from J, the junction kept 1 base outside the gene matches. CDR3 amino acids: CASSFRGDQPQHF. The CDR3 DNA follows: TGTGCCAGCAGCTTCAGGGGGGATCAGCCCCAGCATTTT.

The gene calls are TRBV25-1 and TRBJ2-1, with TRBD2 matching 8 bases. The length of the CDR3 is 15 residues. The V segment lost 3 bases and the J segment 9 bases; nucleotides outside the gene matches: 10. Looked up from germline, CDR1 is MGHDK and CDR2 is SYGVNS. In nucleotides, the CDR3 is TGTGCCAGCAGTGACGGGACTAGGGGTGGGCCTGAGCAGTTCTTC. The encoded protein is CASSDGTRGGPEQFF.

The genes are TRBV11-2 and TRBJ2-1; 14 bases are shared with TRBD2. This CDR3 spans 15 amino acids. The V gene end was trimmed by 4 bases and the J gene end by 4 bases; junction bases not matched to a gene: 0. Germline CDR1 SGHAT, CDR2 FQNNGV. The CDR3 region has the DNA TGTGCCAGCAGCTGGACTAGCGGGGGGTACAATGAGCAGTTCTTC. This codes for CASSWTSGGYNEQFF. Full variable domain (missing parts from reference TRBV11-2 and TRBJ2-1): EAGVAQSPRYKIIEKRQSVAFWCNPISGHATLYWYQQILGQGPKLLIQFQNNGVVDDSQLPKDRFSAERLKGVDSTLKIQPAKLEDSAVYLCASSWTSGGYNEQFFGPGTRLTVL.

V and J are TRBV5-5 and TRBJ2-7; D is unclear. V lost 2 bases and J 3 bases, leaving 12 bases between the germline ends. From germline, CDR1 is SGHKS and CDR2 YYEKEE (reference sequence). This CDR3 is 14 amino acids long. In nucleotides, the CDR3 is TGTGCCAGCAGCTTTACAGAGAAAATCTACGAGCAGTACTTC. Its protein is CASSFTEKIYEQYF.

As regards this clone: A read error may account for a junction end that differs from germline. The rearrangement joins TRBV7-9 to TRBJ2-3; perhaps TRBD2 as D (7 bases). The germline V gene has CDR1 SEHNR and CDR2 FQNEAQ (reference sequence). The CDR3 length is 17 residues. CDR3 nucleotide sequence: TGTTCCAGCAGCTTCGGGTCGGGGGGCGCTAGCACAGATACGCAGTATTTT. Protein: CSSSFGSGGASTDTQYF.

The rearrangement joins TRBV4-2 to TRBJ1-4, with 7 bases lining up with TRBD1. With V trimmed by 1 base and J by 3 bases, 2 bases remained unmatched. Per germline, CDR1 LGHNA and CDR2 YNFKEQ. The CDR3 sequence is 15 residues long. In DNA, the CDR3 is TGTGCCAGCAGCCAAGCCGGGACAGCTAATGAAAAACTGTTTTTT. The encoded protein is CASSQAGTANEKLFF.